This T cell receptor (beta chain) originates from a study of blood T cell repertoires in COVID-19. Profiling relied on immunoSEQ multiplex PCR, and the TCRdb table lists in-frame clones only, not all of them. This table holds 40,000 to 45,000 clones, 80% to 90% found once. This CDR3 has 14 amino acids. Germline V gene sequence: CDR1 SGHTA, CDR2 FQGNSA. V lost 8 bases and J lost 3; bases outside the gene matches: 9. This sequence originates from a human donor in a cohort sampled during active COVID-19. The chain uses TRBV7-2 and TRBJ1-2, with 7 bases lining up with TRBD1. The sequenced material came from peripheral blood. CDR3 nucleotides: TGTGCCAGCCACGATGTAGGGGGCGACTATGGCTACACCTTC. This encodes CASHDVGGDYGYTF.